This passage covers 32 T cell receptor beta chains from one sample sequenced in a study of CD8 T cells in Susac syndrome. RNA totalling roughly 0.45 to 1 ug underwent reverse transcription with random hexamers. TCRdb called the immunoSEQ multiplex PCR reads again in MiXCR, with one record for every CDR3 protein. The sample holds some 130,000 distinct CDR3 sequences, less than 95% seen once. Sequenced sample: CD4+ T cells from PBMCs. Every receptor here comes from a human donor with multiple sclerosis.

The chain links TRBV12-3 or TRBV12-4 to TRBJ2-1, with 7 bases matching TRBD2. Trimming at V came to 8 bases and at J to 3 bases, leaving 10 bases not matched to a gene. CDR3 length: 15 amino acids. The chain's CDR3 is CASGRGGGLYNEQFF. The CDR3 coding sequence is TGTGCCAGCGGAAGAGGCGGGGGTCTCTACAATGAGCAGTTCTTC.

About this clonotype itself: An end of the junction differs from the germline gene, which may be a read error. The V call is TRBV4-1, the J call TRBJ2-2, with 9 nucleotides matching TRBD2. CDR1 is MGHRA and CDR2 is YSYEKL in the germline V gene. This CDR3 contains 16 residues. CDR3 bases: TGCGCCAGCAGCCAAGTTAGCGGGAGTGGGACCGGGGAGCTTTTTTTT. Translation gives CASSQVSGSGTGELFF.

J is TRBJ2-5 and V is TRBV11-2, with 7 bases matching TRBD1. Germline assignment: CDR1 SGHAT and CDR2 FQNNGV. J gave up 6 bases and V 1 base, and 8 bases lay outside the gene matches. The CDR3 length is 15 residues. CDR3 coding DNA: TGTGCCAGCAGCTTAGTCACGGCAGGGGGAAAGACCCAGTACTTC. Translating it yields CASSLVTAGGKTQYF.

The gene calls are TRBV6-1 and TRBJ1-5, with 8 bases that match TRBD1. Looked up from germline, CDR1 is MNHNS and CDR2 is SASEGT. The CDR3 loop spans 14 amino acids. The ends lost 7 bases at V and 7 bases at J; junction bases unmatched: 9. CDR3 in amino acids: CASTPDRAIQPQHF. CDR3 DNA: TGTGCCAGCACTCCGGACAGGGCGATCCAGCCCCAGCATTTT.

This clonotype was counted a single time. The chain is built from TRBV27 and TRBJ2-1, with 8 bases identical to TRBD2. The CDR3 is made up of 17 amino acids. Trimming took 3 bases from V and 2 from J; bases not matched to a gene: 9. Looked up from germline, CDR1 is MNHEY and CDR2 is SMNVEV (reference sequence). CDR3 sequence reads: CASSLLLAGRTYNEQFF. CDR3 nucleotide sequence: TGTGCCAGCAGTTTGCTCTTAGCGGGGAGAACCTACAATGAGCAGTTCTTC.

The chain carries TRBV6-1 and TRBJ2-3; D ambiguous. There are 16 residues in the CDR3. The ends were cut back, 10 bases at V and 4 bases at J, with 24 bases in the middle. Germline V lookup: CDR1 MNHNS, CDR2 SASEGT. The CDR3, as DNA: TGTGCCACCCAAAAACTACCCGGGCCTCAGCCAGATACGCAGTATTTT. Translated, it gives CATQKLPGPQPDTQYF.

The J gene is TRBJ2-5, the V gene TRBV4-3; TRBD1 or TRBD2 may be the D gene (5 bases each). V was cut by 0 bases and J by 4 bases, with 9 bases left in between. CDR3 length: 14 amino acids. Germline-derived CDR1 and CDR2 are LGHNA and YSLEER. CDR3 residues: CASSQETGGETQYF. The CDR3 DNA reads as TGCGCCAGCAGCCAAGAAACTGGGGGAGAGACCCAGTACTTC.

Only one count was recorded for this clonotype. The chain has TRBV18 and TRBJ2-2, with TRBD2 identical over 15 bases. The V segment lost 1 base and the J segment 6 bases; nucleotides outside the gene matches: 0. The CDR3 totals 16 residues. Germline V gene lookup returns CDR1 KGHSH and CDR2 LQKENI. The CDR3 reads CASSPRTSGRAGELFF. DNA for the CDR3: TGTGCCAGCTCACCACGGACTAGCGGGAGGGCCGGGGAGCTGTTTTTT.

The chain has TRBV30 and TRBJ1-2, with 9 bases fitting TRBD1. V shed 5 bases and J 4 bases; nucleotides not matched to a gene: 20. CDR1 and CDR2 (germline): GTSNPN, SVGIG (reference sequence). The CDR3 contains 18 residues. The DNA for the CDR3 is TGTGCCTGGGACTTGTCAAGGACAGGGGCCTCCAGTTCCTATGGCTACACCTTC. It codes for CAWDLSRTGASSSYGYTF.

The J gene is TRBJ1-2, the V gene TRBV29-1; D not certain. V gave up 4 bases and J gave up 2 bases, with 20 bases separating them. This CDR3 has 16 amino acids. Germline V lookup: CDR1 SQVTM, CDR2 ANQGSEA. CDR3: CSVGWGLKFENYGYTF. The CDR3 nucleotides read TGCAGCGTTGGTTGGGGTTTGAAATTTGAAAACTATGGCTACACCTTC.

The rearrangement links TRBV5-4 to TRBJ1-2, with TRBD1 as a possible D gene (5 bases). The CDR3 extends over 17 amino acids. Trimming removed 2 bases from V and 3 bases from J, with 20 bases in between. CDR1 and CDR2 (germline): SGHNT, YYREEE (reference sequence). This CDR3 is CASSFGRGSHLDYGYTF. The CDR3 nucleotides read TGTGCCAGCAGCTTCGGGCGGGGCAGCCACCTTGACTATGGCTACACCTTC. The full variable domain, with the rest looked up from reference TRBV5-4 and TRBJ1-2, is ETGVTQSPTHLIKTRGQQVTLRCSSQSGHNTVSWYQQALGQGPQFIFQYYREEENGRGNFPPRFSGLQFPNYSSELNVNALELDDSALYLCASSFGRGSHLDYGYTFGSGTRLTVV.

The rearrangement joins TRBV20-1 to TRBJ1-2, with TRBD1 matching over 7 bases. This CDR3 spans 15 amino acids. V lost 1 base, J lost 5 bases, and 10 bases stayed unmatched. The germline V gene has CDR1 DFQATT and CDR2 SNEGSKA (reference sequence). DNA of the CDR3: TGCAGTGCTAGAGCTCCCCAGGGGGGTGGGTATGGCTACACCTTC. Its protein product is CSARAPQGGGYGYTF.

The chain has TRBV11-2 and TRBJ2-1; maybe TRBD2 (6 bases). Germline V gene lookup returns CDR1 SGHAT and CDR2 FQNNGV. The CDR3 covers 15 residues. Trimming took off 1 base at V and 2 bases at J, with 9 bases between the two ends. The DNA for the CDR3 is TGTGCCAGCAGCTTAGTCCAGCGGGCCTACAATGAGCAGTTCTTC. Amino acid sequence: CASSLVQRAYNEQFF.

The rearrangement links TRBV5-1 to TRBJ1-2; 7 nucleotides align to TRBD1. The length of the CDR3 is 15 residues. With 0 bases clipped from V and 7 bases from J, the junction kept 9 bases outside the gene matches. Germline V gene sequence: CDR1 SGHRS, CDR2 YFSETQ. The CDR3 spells CASSLGQGIGSGYTF. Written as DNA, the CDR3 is TGCGCCAGCAGCTTGGGACAGGGAATTGGCAGTGGCTACACCTTC.

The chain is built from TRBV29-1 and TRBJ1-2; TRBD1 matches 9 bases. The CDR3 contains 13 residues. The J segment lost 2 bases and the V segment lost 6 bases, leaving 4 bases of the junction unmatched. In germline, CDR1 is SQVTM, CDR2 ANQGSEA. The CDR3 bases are TGCAGCGTGGGGACAGGGAGGAACTATGGCTACACCTTC. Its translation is CSVGTGRNYGYTF. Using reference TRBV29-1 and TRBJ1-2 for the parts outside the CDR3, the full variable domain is SAVISQKPSRDICQRGTSLTIQCQVDSQVTMMFWYRQQPGQSLTLIATANQGSEATYESGFVIDKFPISRPNLTFSTLTVSNMSPEDSSIYLCSVGTGRNYGYTFGSGTRLTVV.

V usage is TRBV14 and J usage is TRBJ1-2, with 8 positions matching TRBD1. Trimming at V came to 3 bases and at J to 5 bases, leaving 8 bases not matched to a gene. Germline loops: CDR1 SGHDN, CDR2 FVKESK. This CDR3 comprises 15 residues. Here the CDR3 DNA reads TGTGCCAGCAGCCAGTTGACAGGGGCTGATTATGGCTACACCTTC. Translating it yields CASSQLTGADYGYTF.

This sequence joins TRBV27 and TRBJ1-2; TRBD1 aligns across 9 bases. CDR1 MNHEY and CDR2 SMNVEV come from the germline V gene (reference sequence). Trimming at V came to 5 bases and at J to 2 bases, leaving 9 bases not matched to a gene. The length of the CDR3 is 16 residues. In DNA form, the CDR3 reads TGTGCCAGCAGTCCGGGACAGGGAAAGAAAAACTATGGCTACACCTTC. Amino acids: CASSPGQGKKNYGYTF.

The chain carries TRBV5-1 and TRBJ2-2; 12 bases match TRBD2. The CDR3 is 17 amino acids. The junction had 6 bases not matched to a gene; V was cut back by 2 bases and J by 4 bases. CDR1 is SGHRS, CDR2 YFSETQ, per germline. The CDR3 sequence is CASSFEASGRGTGELFF. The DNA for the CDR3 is TGCGCCAGCAGCTTCGAGGCTAGCGGGAGGGGCACCGGGGAGCTGTTTTTT.

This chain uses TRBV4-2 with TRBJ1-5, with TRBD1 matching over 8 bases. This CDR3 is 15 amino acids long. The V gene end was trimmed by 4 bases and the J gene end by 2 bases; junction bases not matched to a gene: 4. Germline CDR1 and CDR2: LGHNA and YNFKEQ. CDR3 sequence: CASSRDRGGNQPQHF. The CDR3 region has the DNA TGTGCCAGCAGCCGCGACAGGGGAGGCAATCAGCCCCAGCATTTT.

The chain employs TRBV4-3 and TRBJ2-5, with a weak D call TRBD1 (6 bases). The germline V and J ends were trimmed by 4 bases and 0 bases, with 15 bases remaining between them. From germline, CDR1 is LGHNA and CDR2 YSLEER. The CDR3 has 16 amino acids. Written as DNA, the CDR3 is TGCGCCAGCAGCCCAGGCAGGGGCGCGTACCAAGAGACCCAGTACTTC. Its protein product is CASSPGRGAYQETQYF.

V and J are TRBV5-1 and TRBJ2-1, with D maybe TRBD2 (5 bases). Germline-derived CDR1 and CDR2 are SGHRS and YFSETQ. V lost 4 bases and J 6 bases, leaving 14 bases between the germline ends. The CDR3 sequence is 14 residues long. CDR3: CASSRGLLGNEQFF. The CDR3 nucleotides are TGCGCCAGCAGCCGCGGACTCCTCGGCAATGAGCAGTTCTTC.

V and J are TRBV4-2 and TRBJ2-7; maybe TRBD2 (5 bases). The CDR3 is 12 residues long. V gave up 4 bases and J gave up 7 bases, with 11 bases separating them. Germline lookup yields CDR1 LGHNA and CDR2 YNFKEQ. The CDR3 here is CASSPDSGEQYF. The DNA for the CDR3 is TGTGCCAGCAGCCCGGACTCGGGGGAGCAGTACTTC.

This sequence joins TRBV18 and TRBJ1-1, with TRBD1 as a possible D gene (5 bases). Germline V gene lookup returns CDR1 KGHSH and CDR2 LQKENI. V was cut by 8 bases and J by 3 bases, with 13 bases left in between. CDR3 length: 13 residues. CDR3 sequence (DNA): TGTGCCAGCGCGGACAATTCCCACACTGAAGCTTTCTTT. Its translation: CASADNSHTEAFF.

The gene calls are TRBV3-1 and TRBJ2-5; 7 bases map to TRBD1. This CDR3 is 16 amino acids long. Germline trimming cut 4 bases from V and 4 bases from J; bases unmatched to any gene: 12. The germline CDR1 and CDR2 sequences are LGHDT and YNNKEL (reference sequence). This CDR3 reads CASSRLYRGVGETQYF. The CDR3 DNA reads TGTGCCAGCAGCCGCCTGTACAGGGGTGTAGGAGAGACCCAGTACTTC.

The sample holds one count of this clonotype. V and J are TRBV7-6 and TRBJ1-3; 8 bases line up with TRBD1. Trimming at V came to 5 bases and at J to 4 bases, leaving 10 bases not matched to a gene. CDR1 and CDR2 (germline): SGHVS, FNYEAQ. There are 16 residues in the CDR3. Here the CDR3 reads CASSAGQGLTGNTIYF. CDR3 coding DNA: TGTGCCAGCAGCGCAGGACAGGGTTTAACAGGAAACACCATATATTTT.

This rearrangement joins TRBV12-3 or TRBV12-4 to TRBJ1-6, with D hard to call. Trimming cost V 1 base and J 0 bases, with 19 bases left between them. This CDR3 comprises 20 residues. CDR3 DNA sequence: TGTGCCAGCAGTTTAGGCTTTCGGGCAGGCCTAAGCTCCTATAATTCACCCCTCCACTTT. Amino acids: CASSLGFRAGLSSYNSPLHF.

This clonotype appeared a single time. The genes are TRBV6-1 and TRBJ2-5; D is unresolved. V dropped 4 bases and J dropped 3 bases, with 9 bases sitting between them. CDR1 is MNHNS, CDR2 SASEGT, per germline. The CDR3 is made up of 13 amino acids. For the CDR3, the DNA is TGTGCCAGCAGTGCGGGCACCGAAGAGACCCAGTACTTC. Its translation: CASSAGTEETQYF.

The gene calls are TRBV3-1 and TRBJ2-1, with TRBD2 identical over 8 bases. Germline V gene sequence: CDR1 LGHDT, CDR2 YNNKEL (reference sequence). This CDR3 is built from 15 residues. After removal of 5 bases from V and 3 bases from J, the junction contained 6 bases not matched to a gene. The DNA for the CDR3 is TGTGCCAGCAGCTCCCAGCGGGAGTACTACAATGAGCAGTTCTTC. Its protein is CASSSQREYYNEQFF.

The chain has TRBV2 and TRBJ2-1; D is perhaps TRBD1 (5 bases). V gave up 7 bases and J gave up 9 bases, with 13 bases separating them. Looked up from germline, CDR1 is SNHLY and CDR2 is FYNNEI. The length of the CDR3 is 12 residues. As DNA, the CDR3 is TGTGCCAGCAATGGGGCAGTTGTTGAGCAGTTCTTC. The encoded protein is CASNGAVVEQFF.

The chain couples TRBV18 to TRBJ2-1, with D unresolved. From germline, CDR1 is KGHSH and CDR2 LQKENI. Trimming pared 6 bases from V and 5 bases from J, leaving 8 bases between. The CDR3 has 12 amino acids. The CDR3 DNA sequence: TGTGCCAGCTCTCTTCAGAACAATGAGCAGTTCTTC. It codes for CASSLQNNEQFF.

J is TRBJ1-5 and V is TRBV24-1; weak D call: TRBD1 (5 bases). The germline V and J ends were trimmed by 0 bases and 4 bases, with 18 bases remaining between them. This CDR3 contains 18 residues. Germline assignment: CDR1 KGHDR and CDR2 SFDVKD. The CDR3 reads CATSDLKGAGWTNQPQHF. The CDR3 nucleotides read TGTGCCACCAGTGATTTGAAGGGTGCAGGGTGGACGAATCAGCCCCAGCATTTT.

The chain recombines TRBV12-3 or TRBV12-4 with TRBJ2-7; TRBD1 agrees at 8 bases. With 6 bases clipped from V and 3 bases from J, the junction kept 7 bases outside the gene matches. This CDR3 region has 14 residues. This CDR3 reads CASSHGQGIYEQYF. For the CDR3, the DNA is TGTGCCAGCAGCCACGGACAGGGAATCTACGAGCAGTACTTC.